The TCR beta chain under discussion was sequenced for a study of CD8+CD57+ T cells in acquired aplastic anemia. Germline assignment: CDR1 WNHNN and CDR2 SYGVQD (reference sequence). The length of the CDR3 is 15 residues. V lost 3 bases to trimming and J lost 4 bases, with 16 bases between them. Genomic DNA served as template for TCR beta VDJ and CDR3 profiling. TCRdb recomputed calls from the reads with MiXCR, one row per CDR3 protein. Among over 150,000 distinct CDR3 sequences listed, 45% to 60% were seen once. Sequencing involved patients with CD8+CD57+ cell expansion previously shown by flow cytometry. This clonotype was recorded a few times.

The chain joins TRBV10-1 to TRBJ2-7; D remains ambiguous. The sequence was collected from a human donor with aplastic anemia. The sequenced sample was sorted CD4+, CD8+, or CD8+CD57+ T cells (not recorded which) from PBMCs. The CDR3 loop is CASSDSGQGVYEQYF. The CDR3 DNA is TGCGCCAGCAGTGATTCGGGCCAAGGAGTGTACGAGCAGTACTTC.